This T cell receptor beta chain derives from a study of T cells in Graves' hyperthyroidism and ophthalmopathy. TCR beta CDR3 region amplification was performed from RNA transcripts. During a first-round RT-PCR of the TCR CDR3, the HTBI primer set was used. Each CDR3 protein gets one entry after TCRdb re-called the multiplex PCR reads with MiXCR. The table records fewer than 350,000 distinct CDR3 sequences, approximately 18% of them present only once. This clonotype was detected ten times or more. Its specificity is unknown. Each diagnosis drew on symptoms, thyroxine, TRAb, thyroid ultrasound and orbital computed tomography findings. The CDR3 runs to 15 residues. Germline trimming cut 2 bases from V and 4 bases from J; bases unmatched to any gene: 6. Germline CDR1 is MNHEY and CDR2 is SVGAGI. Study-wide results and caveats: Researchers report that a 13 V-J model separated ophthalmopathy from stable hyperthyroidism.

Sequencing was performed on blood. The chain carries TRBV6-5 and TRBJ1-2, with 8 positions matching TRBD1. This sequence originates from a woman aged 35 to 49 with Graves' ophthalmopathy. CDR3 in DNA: TGTGCCAGCAGTTACCGCTCGGGACAGGTCTATGGCTACACCTTC. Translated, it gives CASSYRSGQVYGYTF.